The 30 T cell receptor beta chains listed next were all sequenced from one sample in a study of T cells and copy number aberrations in small-cell lung cancer. Clones were read by immunoSEQ multiplex PCR, and TCRdb kept only the in-frame ones, dropping some. The table lists approximately 6,600 clones, approximately 76% of them singletons, with roughly 9% in the top ten. Sequenced sample: normal tissue next to the tumor. The receptors here all came from a woman in her 70s with small cell lung cancer. Some clones in this sample may be carry-over from other donors' samples.

The chain joins TRBV5-1 to TRBJ2-7; D perhaps matches TRBD2 (6 bases). Trimming pared 4 bases from V and 2 bases from J, leaving 13 bases between. This CDR3 contains 14 residues. Germline values: CDR1 SGHRS, CDR2 YFSETQ. The CDR3 DNA follows: TGCGCCAGCAGCGGCACGACTAGGCCCTACGAGCAGTACTTC. This sequence encodes CASSGTTRPYEQYF.

The V gene is TRBV30, the J gene TRBJ2-1, with D unresolved. Between the trimmed V and J ends, which lost 5 bases and 9 bases, there was a span of 20 bases. Germline V gene data show CDR1 as GTSNPN and CDR2 as SVGIG (reference sequence). This CDR3 is built from 14 residues. The CDR3 here is CAWGYTAAYPEQFF. CDR3 DNA: TGTGCCTGGGGTTACACTGCGGCCTACCCTGAGCAGTTCTTC. The full variable domain, in which reference TRBV30 and TRBJ2-1 provide the parts outside the CDR3, is SQTIHQWPATLVQPVGSPLSLECTVEGTSNPNLYWYRQAAGRGLQLLFYSVGIGQISSEVPQNLSASRPQDRQFILSSKKLLLSDSGFYLCAWGYTAAYPEQFFGPGTRLTVL.

The rearrangement uses TRBV7-2 and TRBJ2-2, with 7 bases lining up with TRBD2. The V and J ends lost 1 base and 0 bases, in that order; junction bases with no gene match: 2. The CDR3 runs 16 residues. Germline V gene lookup returns CDR1 SGHTA and CDR2 FQGNSA. CDR3 sequence (DNA): TGTGCCAGCAGCTTAGATGGGGGGGCGAACACCGGGGAGCTGTTTTTT. Residues: CASSLDGGANTGELFF. The entire variable domain, with the rest obtained from reference TRBV7-2 and TRBJ2-2, is as follows: GAGVSQSPSNKVTEKGKDVELRCDPISGHTALYWYRQSLGQGLEFLIYFQGNSAPDKSGLPSDRFSAERTGGSVSTLTIQRTQQEDSAVYLCASSLDGGANTGELFFGEGSRLTVL.

This clone came up a few times. The DNA of the CDR3 is TGCGCCAGCAGCCAAGAACCCGGGGACCGGACAAATACGCAGTATTTT. This gives the protein CASSQEPGDRTNTQYF. The chain employs TRBV4-1 and TRBJ2-3; D is perhaps TRBD1 or TRBD2 (5 bases each). Trimming left V 0 bases short and J 7 bases short, with 17 bases between. Germline V gene data show CDR1 as MGHRA and CDR2 as YSYEKL. This CDR3 comprises 16 residues.

The gene calls are TRBV27 and TRBJ1-1; unclear D gene. The CDR3 loop spans 12 amino acids. Germline CDR1 reads MNHEY; CDR2 reads SMNVEV (reference sequence). The V end was cut by 7 bases, the J end by 5 bases, with 11 bases between. For the CDR3, the DNA is TGTGCCAGCAACTCCGTAGGGACTGAAGCTTTCTTT. Translation gives CASNSVGTEAFF.

This sequence joins TRBV28 and TRBJ2-1; a weak D match, TRBD1 (6 bases). The CDR3 extends over 13 amino acids. Germline V gene data show CDR1 as MDHEN and CDR2 as SYDVKM. Between the trimmed V and J ends, which lost 6 bases and 7 bases, there was a span of 13 bases. The CDR3 here is CASSLTGWNEQFF. CDR3 sequence (DNA): TGTGCCAGCAGCCTCACAGGGTGGAATGAGCAGTTCTTC.

The chain carries TRBV19 and TRBJ2-1; 12 bases align to TRBD2. V gave up 6 bases and J gave up 9 bases; unmatched junction bases: 6. Germline assignment: CDR1 LNHDA and CDR2 SQIVND (reference sequence). The CDR3 is made up of 14 amino acids. The CDR3 bases are TGTGCCAGTAGCCTAGCGGGAGGGCCGGCTGAGCAGTTCTTC. Translating it yields CASSLAGGPAEQFF.

The rearrangement links TRBV10-3 to TRBJ1-2; 9 nucleotides align to TRBD1. Trimming cost V 8 bases and J 7 bases; bases outside gene matches: 5. This CDR3 has 12 amino acids. Germline assignment: CDR1 ENHRY and CDR2 SYGVKD. CDR3 protein: CAIAGQGLGYTF. For the CDR3, the DNA is TGTGCCATCGCGGGACAGGGCCTTGGCTACACCTTC.

This clone was counted between two and nine times. This chain links TRBV11-3 with TRBJ2-2; D is perhaps TRBD2 (5 bases). Trimming removed 5 bases from V and 3 bases from J, with 10 bases in between. CDR1 and CDR2 (germline): SGHNT, YENEEA. The CDR3 has 14 residues. CDR3 loop: CASSRGLDTGELFF. The CDR3 DNA reads as TGTGCCAGCAGCCGAGGGTTAGACACCGGGGAGCTGTTTTTT.

The chain links TRBV5-1 to TRBJ2-1, with D possibly matching TRBD1 (6 bases). The CDR3 has 12 amino acids. Germline-derived CDR1 and CDR2 are SGHRS and YFSETQ. Between the trimmed V and J ends, which lost 2 bases and 9 bases, there was a span of 9 bases. DNA of the CDR3: TGCGCCAGCAGCTTACAGGGACCTGAGCAGTTCTTC. Translation gives CASSLQGPEQFF. Full variable domain (outside the CDR3, taken from reference TRBV5-1 and TRBJ2-1): KAGVTQTPRYLIKTRGQQVTLSCSPISGHRSVSWYQQTPGQGLQFLFEYFSETQRNKGNFPGRFSGRQFSNSRSEMNVSTLELGDSALYLCASSLQGPEQFFGPGTRLTVL.

This chain joins TRBV6-8 and TRBJ2-1; a possible D gene is TRBD1 (5 bases). The germline V gene has CDR1 MNHGY and CDR2 SAAAGT. There are 17 residues in the CDR3. Trimming removed 6 bases at V and 0 bases at J, with 18 bases between. CDR3 DNA sequence: TGTGCCAGCAGCCCCTACGGACATAGAAGCTCCTACAATGAGCAGTTCTTC. Its protein is CASSPYGHRSSYNEQFF.

J is TRBJ1-1 and V is TRBV19, with TRBD1 identical over 10 bases. The junction had 9 bases not matched to a gene; V was cut back by 7 bases and J by 10 bases. CDR1 LNHDA and CDR2 SQIVND come from the germline V gene (reference sequence). CDR3 size: 13 residues. CDR3 coding DNA: TGTGCCAGTACAACCGGGACAGGGGTTCGAGCTTTCTTT. Translating gives CASTTGTGVRAFF.

This clone has just a few counts. V is TRBV4-3 and J is TRBJ2-6, with D unresolved. The CDR3 totals 14 residues. With 1 base removed from V and 2 bases from J, the gap between germline ends came to 3 bases. In germline, CDR1 is LGHNA, CDR2 YSLEER. The DNA for the CDR3 is TGCGCCAGCAGCCAAGCAACTGGGGCCAACGTCCTGACTTTC. It encodes CASSQATGANVLTF.

The J gene is TRBJ1-1, the V gene TRBV13; the D is unclear. The CDR3 has 13 amino acids. V lost 2 bases, J lost 5 bases, and 9 bases lay in between. Germline V gene data show CDR1 as PRHDT and CDR2 as FYEKMQ (reference sequence). CDR3: CASSLRPGTEAFF. The CDR3 DNA is TGTGCCAGCAGCTTAAGACCGGGAACTGAAGCTTTCTTT.

The chain is built from TRBV5-5 and TRBJ1-5; D uncertain. Trimming removed 0 bases at V and 4 bases at J, with 11 bases between. This CDR3 contains 15 residues. Per the germline V gene, CDR1 is SGHKS and CDR2 is YYEKEE (reference sequence). The CDR3, as DNA: TGTGCCAGCAGCTTGGACTATACGTGGAATCAGCCCCAGCATTTT. Residues: CASSLDYTWNQPQHF.

In its sample, this clone was seen a few times. The V gene is TRBV29-1, the J gene TRBJ2-1; possible D gene TRBD1, 5 bases. Germline loops: CDR1 SQVTM, CDR2 ANQGSEA. The V gene lost 0 bases and the J gene lost 5 bases, with 8 bases spanning the gap. The CDR3 runs 13 residues. The CDR3 sequence is CSVEDQGDNEQFF. The CDR3 region has the DNA TGCAGCGTTGAAGATCAAGGGGACAATGAGCAGTTCTTC.

The chain has TRBV7-8 and TRBJ2-7; either TRBD1 or TRBD2 may fit D (5 bases each). Germline CDR1 SGHVS, CDR2 FQNEAQ. The germline V and J ends were trimmed by 1 base and 1 base, with 11 bases remaining between them. The CDR3 has 15 residues. The CDR3 protein is CASSLGQGPSYEQYF. The CDR3 nucleotides are TGTGCCAGCAGCTTAGGGCAGGGACCATCCTACGAGCAGTACTTC.

The genes are TRBV5-4 and TRBJ2-2; 9 positions match TRBD1. The J segment lost 5 bases and the V segment lost 4 bases, leaving 6 bases of the junction unmatched. From germline, CDR1 is SGHNT and CDR2 YYREEE (reference sequence). The CDR3 consists of 15 residues. The CDR3, as DNA: TGTGCCAGCAGCAAACAGGGGGCCGGAACCGGGGAGCTGTTTTTT. Amino acid sequence: CASSKQGAGTGELFF.

The rearrangement joins TRBV30 to TRBJ2-5; 7 bases are a match to TRBD1. V trimming: 1 base; J trimming: 2 bases; junction bases outside the gene matches: 7. The CDR3 has 15 amino acids. Germline V gene lookup returns CDR1 GTSNPN and CDR2 SVGIG (reference sequence). The CDR3 region is CAWSAYRGVQETQYF. The CDR3 DNA reads as TGTGCCTGGAGTGCATACAGGGGAGTACAAGAGACCCAGTACTTC.

This clone was seen a handful of times. This specimen includes other DNA sequences encoding the same CDR3. V gene TRBV10-2 combines with J gene TRBJ1-5; D gene unclear. Trimming removed 2 bases from V and 0 bases from J, with 11 bases in between. Germline V lookup: CDR1 WSHSY, CDR2 SAAADI. The CDR3 spans 16 residues. The CDR3 loop is CASSERFGNSNQPQHF. DNA for the CDR3: TGCGCCAGCAGTGAGCGGTTCGGAAATAGCAATCAGCCCCAGCATTTT.

The CDR3 protein is CASSLASVRGSTDTQYF. In DNA, the CDR3 is TGTGCCAGCAGCTTAGCGTCGGTGCGCGGGAGCACAGATACGCAGTATTTT. The chain has TRBV7-8 and TRBJ2-3; possible D gene TRBD2, 5 bases. The CDR3 totals 17 residues. Per germline, CDR1 SGHVS and CDR2 FQNEAQ. V was shortened by 0 bases and J by 0 bases, with 13 bases between the two germline ends.

V is TRBV4-1 and J is TRBJ2-3; 7 positions agree with TRBD2. CDR1 MGHRA and CDR2 YSYEKL come from the germline V gene. V lost 7 bases to trimming and J lost 2 bases; unmatched junction nucleotides: 6. The CDR3 has 14 residues. CDR3 in amino acids: CASNPSGITDTQYF. The CDR3 DNA reads as TGCGCCAGCAATCCGAGCGGGATCACAGATACGCAGTATTTT.

In this sample, this clone turned up once. The rearrangement links TRBV30 to TRBJ1-5; maybe TRBD1 (5 bases). This CDR3 contains 13 residues. Trimming pared 2 bases from V and 3 bases from J, leaving 8 bases between. Germline lookup yields CDR1 GTSNPN and CDR2 SVGIG (reference sequence). The CDR3 here is CAWSKGPNQPQHF. CDR3 in DNA: TGTGCCTGGAGTAAGGGGCCCAATCAGCCCCAGCATTTT.

The V and J genes are TRBV28 and TRBJ1-1, with TRBD1 matching over 10 bases. The V gene's germline CDR1 is MDHEN and CDR2 SYDVKM. V shed 4 bases, J shed 3 bases, and the junction held 2 bases outside the gene matches. The CDR3 spans 14 residues. The CDR3 sequence is CASSWTGGYTEAFF. CDR3 nucleotides: TGTGCCAGCAGTTGGACAGGGGGGTACACTGAAGCTTTCTTT.

This rearrangement joins TRBV7-9 to TRBJ1-1; the D gene is possibly TRBD1 (5 bases). Trimming cost V 5 bases and J 6 bases, with 13 bases left between them. The CDR3 consists of 13 residues. The germline V gene encodes CDR1 SEHNR and CDR2 FQNEAQ (reference sequence). CDR3 bases: TGTGCCAGCAGCGCCACAGGAGGGGCTGAAGCTTTCTTT. Translated: CASSATGGAEAFF.

This sequence joins TRBV19 and TRBJ1-2; TRBD1 agrees at 12 bases. Germline V gene lookup returns CDR1 LNHDA and CDR2 SQIVND (reference sequence). The J segment lost 9 bases and the V segment lost 5 bases, leaving 13 bases of the junction unmatched. The CDR3 extends over 16 amino acids. The CDR3: CASSPRDRGRVESYTF. As DNA, the CDR3 is TGTGCCAGTAGTCCAAGGGACAGGGGGCGCGTCGAAAGCTACACCTTC.

V is TRBV4-3 and J is TRBJ2-7, with D perhaps matching TRBD1 or TRBD2 (7 bases each). This CDR3 region has 16 residues. Trimming left V 0 bases short and J 2 bases short, with 14 bases between. In germline, CDR1 is LGHNA, CDR2 YSLEER. CDR3 DNA: TGCGCCAGCAGCCAAGATAGCAGGGGGGGGACCTACGAGCAGTACTTC. It encodes CASSQDSRGGTYEQYF.

This clone was picked up one time. The genes are TRBV7-9 and TRBJ1-2; D is undetermined. The CDR3 length is 12 residues. V shed 2 bases and J shed 7 bases, with 8 bases lying between them. Germline-derived CDR1 and CDR2 are SEHNR and FQNEAQ (reference sequence). CDR3 amino acids: CASSLMLSGYTF. The CDR3 DNA reads TGTGCCAGCAGCTTAATGCTCAGTGGCTACACCTTC.

The chain has TRBV5-1 and TRBJ2-2; D not certain. This CDR3 is 16 amino acids long. Germline V gives CDR1 SGHRS, CDR2 YFSETQ. V was trimmed by 0 bases and J by 2 bases, leaving 11 bases between them. DNA of the CDR3: TGCGCCAGCAGCTTGGTCGTAGCCGATAACACCGGGGAGCTGTTTTTT. It yields the protein CASSLVVADNTGELFF.

V gene TRBV2 combines with J gene TRBJ1-4, with no clear D. This CDR3 is 15 amino acids long. The V end lost 3 bases, the J end lost 0 bases, and 8 bases lay between the germline ends. Germline CDR1 reads SNHLY; CDR2 reads FYNNEI. The CDR3 is CASSDWRTTNEKLFF. CDR3 in DNA: TGTGCCAGCAGTGATTGGCGGACAACTAATGAAAAACTGTTTTTT. Complete variable domain (other parts from reference TRBV2 and TRBJ1-4): EPEVTQTPSHQVTQMGQEVILRCVPISNHLYFYWYRQILGQKVEFLVSFYNNEISEKSEIFDDQFSVERPDGSNFTLKIRSTKLEDSAMYFCASSDWRTTNEKLFFGSGTQLSVL.